This TCR beta chain stems from a study of OX40 agonist ivuxolimab in advanced cancers. The protocol was immunoSEQ multiplex PCR, while the TCRdb copy is restricted to in-frame clones and leaves out a portion. The table shows around 94,000 clones, with roughly nine tenths occurring only once. Trimming removed 2 bases from V and 0 bases from J, with 19 bases in between. Germline V gene data show CDR1 as SGHTA and CDR2 as FQGTGA. The CDR3 runs 18 residues. The chain joins TRBV7-3 to TRBJ1-1; D is unclear. Sequencing used CD4+ or CD8+ T cells sorted from blood, obtained in a trial of the OX40 agonist ivuxolimab. The TCR sequence derives from an adult with an advanced solid tumor such as melanoma, head and neck, liver or kidney cancer. CDR3 amino acids: CASSLYYQSPSMNTEAFF. CDR3 coding DNA: TGTGCCAGCAGCTTATATTACCAGAGCCCGAGTATGAACACTGAAGCTTTCTTT.